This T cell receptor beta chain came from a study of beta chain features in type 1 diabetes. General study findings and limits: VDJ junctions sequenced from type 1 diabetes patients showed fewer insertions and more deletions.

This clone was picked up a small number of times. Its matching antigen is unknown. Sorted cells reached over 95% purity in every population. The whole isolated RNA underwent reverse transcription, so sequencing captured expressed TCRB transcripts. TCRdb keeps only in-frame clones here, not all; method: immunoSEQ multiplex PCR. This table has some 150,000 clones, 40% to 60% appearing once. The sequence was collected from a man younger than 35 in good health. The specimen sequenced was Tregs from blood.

The CDR3: CASSRSRDNYGYTF. CDR3 sequence (DNA): TGCGCCAGCAGCCGGAGCAGGGATAACTATGGCTACACCTTC. The chain combines TRBV4-3 with TRBJ1-2; possible D gene TRBD1, 5 bases. V was clipped by 4 bases and J by 1 base, with 10 bases between them. Looked up from germline, CDR1 is LGHNA and CDR2 is YSLEER. The CDR3 spans 14 residues.